The 9 T cell receptor beta chains below come from one sample, sequenced in a study of graft-versus-host responses after intestinal transplantation. No antigen has been identified for these receptors. The repertoire was sequenced with immunoSEQ multiplex PCR; TCRdb's copy has only in-frame clones and lacks some. The sample includes over 100,000 clones, around nine tenths of them seen just once. Specimen: unstimulated CD4+ T cells sorted from spleen or lymph node cells, collected before transplant. The receptors originated from a human donor who was the organ donor for an intestinal transplant.

This sequence joins TRBV28 and TRBJ2-7; 12 nucleotides align to TRBD1. CDR3 length: 16 residues. Per germline, CDR1 MDHEN and CDR2 SYDVKM. With 6 bases clipped from V and 7 bases from J, the junction kept 13 bases outside the gene matches. CDR3 loop: CASRGRYRDRGREQYF. The CDR3 DNA follows: TGTGCCAGCAGGGGCCGGTACCGGGACAGGGGGCGAGAGCAGTACTTC.

This clone was detected once. V usage is TRBV9 and J usage is TRBJ2-2; D possibly uses TRBD1 or TRBD2 (6 bases each). V lost 1 base to trimming and J lost 3 bases, with 10 bases between them. Per germline, CDR1 SGDLS and CDR2 YYNGEE. CDR3 length equals 15 residues. CDR3 region: CASSVYGGHTGELFF. CDR3 DNA sequence: TGTGCCAGCAGCGTATATGGGGGGCACACCGGGGAGCTGTTTTTT. Variable domain in full (rest from reference TRBV9 and TRBJ2-2): DSGVTQTPKHLITATGQRVTLRCSPRSGDLSVYWYQQSLDQGLQFLIQYYNGEERAKGNILERFSAQQFPDLHSELNLSSLELGDSALYFCASSVYGGHTGELFFGEGSRLTVL.

In its sample, this clone was seen once. The V gene is TRBV7-2, the J gene TRBJ1-1; D is possibly TRBD1 (6 bases). Germline V gene sequence: CDR1 SGHTA, CDR2 FQGNSA. The V gene lost 1 base and the J gene lost 0 bases, with 12 bases spanning the gap. The CDR3 has 16 residues. CDR3 in DNA: TGTGCCAGCAGCTTAGGTTCAGGGGCTTTGAACACTGAAGCTTTCTTT. Its translation: CASSLGSGALNTEAFF. The full variable domain, with the rest looked up from reference TRBV7-2 and TRBJ1-1, is GAGVSQSPSNKVTEKGKDVELRCDPISGHTALYWYRQSLGQGLEFLIYFQGNSAPDKSGLPSDRFSAERTGGSVSTLTIQRTQQEDSAVYLCASSLGSGALNTEAFFGQGTRLTVV.

The chain carries TRBV6-5 and TRBJ2-7; 8 nucleotides line up with TRBD1. The germline CDR1 and CDR2 sequences are MNHEY and SVGAGI. This CDR3 region has 15 residues. The junction had 8 bases not matched to a gene; V was cut back by 2 bases and J by 5 bases. The DNA for the CDR3 is TGTGCCAGCAGTTACGGGATGGACAGGGTGAACGAGCAGTACTTC. It encodes CASSYGMDRVNEQYF.

The chain uses TRBV5-1 and TRBJ2-7; TRBD2 matches at 7 bases. The CDR3 totals 16 residues. Germline CDR1 is SGHRS and CDR2 is YFSETQ. Germline trimming cut 4 bases from V and 4 bases from J; bases unmatched to any gene: 14. Written as DNA, the CDR3 is TGCGCCAGCAGCCCTGTCGTGGCGGGGGTTTCTTACGAGCAGTACTTC. Amino acids: CASSPVVAGVSYEQYF.

The J gene is TRBJ1-2, the V gene TRBV6-1; TRBD1 matches at 7 bases. Germline trimming cut 6 bases from V and 1 base from J; bases unmatched to any gene: 8. The CDR3 is 15 residues long. CDR1 is MNHNS, CDR2 SASEGT, per germline. In DNA form, the CDR3 reads TGTGCCAGCAGAAGGACAGGCACGTTTAACTATGGCTACACCTTC. This gives the protein CASRRTGTFNYGYTF.

The chain carries TRBV19 and TRBJ2-5; 8 bases align to TRBD1. CDR1 and CDR2 (germline): LNHDA, SQIVND (reference sequence). The CDR3 is 16 residues long. V trimming: 5 bases; J trimming: 1 base; junction bases outside the gene matches: 9. The CDR3 DNA follows: TGTGCCAGTAGTCTTCGACAGGGGCCACTCCAAGAGACCCAGTACTTC. As protein: CASSLRQGPLQETQYF.

The gene calls are TRBV6-6 and TRBJ1-1, with D hard to call. V lost 6 bases, J lost 5 bases, and 13 bases lay in between. The CDR3 loop spans 13 amino acids. Per the germline V gene, CDR1 is MNHNY and CDR2 is SVGAGI (reference sequence). For the CDR3, the DNA is TGTGCCAGCAGCTTTACCAGTAGTACTGAAGCTTTCTTT. It encodes CASSFTSSTEAFF.

The rearrangement links TRBV19 to TRBJ2-1, with D tentatively TRBD2 (6 bases). Between the trimmed V and J ends, which lost 2 bases and 9 bases, there was a span of 11 bases. The germline V gene has CDR1 LNHDA and CDR2 SQIVND (reference sequence). The CDR3 contains 13 residues. The CDR3 is CASSISRESEQFF. In DNA, the CDR3 is TGTGCCAGTAGTATATCCCGGGAGAGTGAGCAGTTCTTC.